These T cell receptor beta chains were read from a single sample in a study of cytomegalovirus exposure and HLA in healthy donors. The repertoire was sequenced with immunoSEQ multiplex PCR; TCRdb's copy has only in-frame clones and lacks some. This table holds 100,000 to 150,000 clones, roughly 88% found once. Specimen: PBMCs. The receptors derive from a boy aged 5-17 years in good health and CMV-seronegative. The CDR3 runs from the conserved cysteine through the conserved F or W. Fields, in order: J gene, D gene, clone size, CDR3 length, V gene, CDR3 protein, CDR3 DNA. The D gene is left open where the match is weak. Size values are once, few and many counts, or a class for expanded clones, and some rows have none.

TRBJ2-1 . . 13 TRBV7-2 CASSLSPNDEQFF TGTGCCAGCAGCTTAAGCCCGAACGATGAGCAGTTCTTC
TRBJ1-2 . . 14 TRBV11-2 CASSLDSAAYGYTF TGTGCCAGCAGCTTAGATTCGGCAGCGTATGGCTACACCTTC
TRBJ2-4 . . 14 TRBV5-1 CASSSDRAKNIQYF TGCGCCAGCAGCTCAGACAGGGCCAAAAACATTCAGTACTTC
TRBJ1-6 . . 15 TRBV5-8 CASSFRGSYNSPLHF TGTGCCAGCAGTTTCAGGGGTTCCTATAATTCACCCCTCCACTTT
TRBJ2-1 . few 14 TRBV4-3 CASSQESSYNEQFF TGCGCCAGCAGCCAAGAGAGCTCCTACAATGAGCAGTTCTTC
TRBJ1-2 . . 17 TRBV9 CASSALPGTGVRRGYTF TGTGCCAGCAGCGCCCTCCCTGGGACGGGAGTCAGACGGGGCTACACCTTC
TRBJ1-3 . . 13 TRBV7-6 CASSAGFGNTIYF TGTGCCAGCAGCGCAGGGTTTGGAAACACCATATATTTT
TRBJ2-3 TRBD2 . 17 TRBV4-2 CASSQDEWREGTDTQYF TGTGCCAGCAGCCAAGATGAGTGGCGGGAGGGGACAGATACGCAGTATTTT
TRBJ1-5 TRBD1 . 16 TRBV4-1 CASSQMTGVGNQPQHF TGCGCCAGCAGCCAAATGACAGGGGTTGGCAATCAGCCCCAGCATTTT
TRBJ2-2 . . 15 TRBV9 CASSVGGVLTGELFF TGTGCCAGCAGCGTCGGCGGGGTGTTAACCGGGGAGCTGTTTTTT
TRBJ1-2 . once 15 TRBV11-1 CASSLSGTTNYGYTF TGTGCCAGCAGCCTATCCGGGACAACTAACTATGGCTACACCTTC
TRBJ1-2 . . 13 TRBV6-6 CASSYGAPYGYTF TGTGCCAGCAGTTACGGAGCTCCTTATGGCTACACCTTC
TRBJ1-5 TRBD1 once 15 TRBV5-1 CASSLSGQGAQPQHF TGCGCCAGCAGCTTATCTGGACAGGGGGCCCAGCCCCAGCATTTT
TRBJ1-3 . . 13 TRBV14 CASSSRGRNTIYF TGTGCCAGCAGCTCCCGAGGAAGAAACACCATATATTTT
TRBJ2-5 TRBD2 . 13 TRBV7-7 CASSSSGQETQYF TGTGCTAGCAGCTCTAGCGGTCAAGAGACCCAGTACTTC
TRBJ2-7 TRBD2 . 13 TRBV13 CASRREGHSEQYF TGTGCCAGCAGACGGGAGGGCCACTCCGAGCAGTACTTC
TRBJ2-1 TRBD2 . 15 TRBV6-1 CASRERLASNDEQFF TGTGCCAGCAGAGAAAGACTAGCGTCTAACGATGAGCAGTTCTTC
TRBJ1-5 . few 15 TRBV5-1 CASSSDSGGNQPQHF TGCGCCAGCAGCTCAGACTCTGGCGGCAATCAGCCCCAGCATTTT
TRBJ1-5 . . 15 TRBV9 CASSVGSTGNQPQHF TGTGCCAGCAGCGTTGGTTCCACGGGGAATCAGCCCCAGCATTTT
TRBJ2-5 TRBD2 . 14 TRBV12-5 CASCGGADWETQYF TGTGCTAGTTGCGGGGGGGCCGATTGGGAGACCCAGTACTTC
TRBJ2-2 . . 15 TRBV9 CASSSVSGQTGELFF TGTGCCAGCAGCTCCGTTTCTGGACAGACCGGGGAGCTGTTTTTT
TRBJ1-2 . . 15 TRBV6-1 CASSGGRWLRYGYTF TGTGCCAGCAGTGGGGGCCGTTGGCTCCGCTATGGCTACACCTTC
TRBJ2-5 TRBD2 few 16 TRBV7-7 CASSLTSGSPLETQYF TGTGCTAGCAGCTTGACTAGCGGGAGCCCTTTAGAGACCCAGTACTTC
TRBJ1-1 TRBD1 few 15 TRBV2 CASRTRTGGSAEAFF TGTGCCAGCAGGACCCGGACAGGGGGAAGCGCTGAAGCTTTCTTT
TRBJ2-7 . . 14 TRBV7-9 CASSFGQASCEQYF TGTGCCAGCAGCTTCGGACAAGCCTCCTGCGAGCAGTACTTC
TRBJ2-1 TRBD2 . 15 TRBV7-9 CASSNGGFSYNEQFF TGTGCCAGCAGCAACGGGGGGTTCTCCTACAATGAGCAGTTCTTC
TRBJ2-5 TRBD1 . 15 TRBV7-2 CASSLGQGFQETQYF TGTGCCAGCAGCTTAGGACAGGGATTCCAAGAGACCCAGTACTTC
TRBJ2-7 . . 15 TRBV7-2 CASSLSRAGSYEQYF TGTGCCAGCAGCTTGTCGAGGGCGGGGTCCTACGAGCAGTACTTC
TRBJ1-2 . . 14 TRBV5-3 CARRGGGGNYGYTF TGTGCCAGAAGGGGGGGCGGGGGAAACTATGGCTACACCTTC
TRBJ2-7 TRBD2 . 15 TRBV10-1 CASSGLGLAGAEQYF TGCGCCAGCAGTGGTTTAGGACTAGCGGGGGCCGAGCAGTACTTC
TRBJ2-7 TRBD2 . 14 TRBV11-2 CASSLEAGGSEQYF TGTGCCAGCAGCTTAGAAGCGGGAGGGTCCGAGCAGTACTTC
TRBJ2-7 TRBD1 . 18 TRBV7-3 CASSGAVGQGARFYEQYF TGTGCCAGCAGTGGGGCCGTGGGACAGGGAGCTAGGTTCTACGAGCAGTACTTC
TRBJ1-6 . . 15 TRBV7-8 CASSLYSQGNSPLHF TGTGCCAGCAGCTTATACTCCCAGGGGAATTCACCCCTCCACTTT
TRBJ2-3 TRBD1 . 17 TRBV5-4 CASRIGTGGSLGDTQYF TGTGCCAGCAGGATTGGGACAGGGGGCTCATTGGGAGATACGCAGTATTTT
TRBJ1-5 . . 13 TRBV30 CAWSVTLGQPQHF TGTGCCTGGAGTGTAACCCTAGGTCAGCCCCAGCATTTT
TRBJ1-5 TRBD1 . 21 TRBV23-1 CASSQSKKGGTGTNSNQPQHF TGCGCCAGCAGTCAATCGAAGAAAGGGGGGACAGGGACAAATAGCAATCAGCCCCAGCATTTT
TRBJ2-2 . . 15 TRBV7-2 CASSLRVALAGELFF TGTGCCAGCAGCTTACGGGTCGCGCTTGCCGGGGAGCTGTTTTTT
TRBJ2-5 . . 14 TRBV15 CATSRDQGSETQYF TGTGCCACCAGCAGAGACCAGGGCTCCGAGACCCAGTACTTC
TRBJ2-3 TRBD1 . 15 TRBV19 CASSIAGTGPDTQYF TGTGCCAGTAGTATAGCCGGGACAGGGCCAGATACGCAGTATTTT
TRBJ1-1 . . 16 TRBV7-9 CASSLGGGKGNTEAFF TGTGCCAGCAGCTTAGGGGGGGGAAAAGGGAACACTGAAGCTTTCTTT
TRBJ1-5 . once 17 TRBV28 CASRLGDSRSSNQPQHF TGTGCCAGCAGATTGGGTGACAGTCGGTCAAGCAATCAGCCCCAGCATTTT
TRBJ2-7 . . 14 TRBV19 CASSISGMNYEQYF TGTGCCAGTAGTATCTCAGGGATGAATTACGAGCAGTACTTC
TRBJ1-1 TRBD1 . 15 TRBV2 CASRSEGQGNTEAFF TGTGCCAGCAGGTCAGAGGGACAGGGAAACACTGAAGCTTTCTTT
TRBJ2-7 TRBD2 once 18 TRBV2 CASSELLIAGGHSYEQYF TGTGCCAGCAGTGAATTGTTGATAGCGGGAGGGCACTCCTACGAGCAGTACTTC
TRBJ1-2 TRBD1 . 11 TRBV5-1 CASSPGTDYPF TGCGCCAGCAGCCCGGGGACAGACTACCCCTTC
TRBJ2-5 TRBD2 . 15 TRBV27 CASKTGLAGGETQYF TGTGCCAGCAAAACGGGACTAGCGGGGGGGGAGACCCAGTACTTC
TRBJ1-4 . . 14 TRBV5-1 CASCPGGGIEKLFF TGCGCCAGCTGCCCGGGGGGAGGAATTGAAAAACTGTTTTTT
TRBJ1-6 . . 16 TRBV27 CASSLLSGVNNSPLHF TGTGCCAGCAGTTTATTGTCGGGGGTAAATAATTCACCCCTCCACTTT
TRBJ1-4 TRBD1 . 13 TRBV6-6 CASSAGQGNKFSF TGTGCCAGCAGTGCGGGACAGGGTAACAAATTTTCTTTT
TRBJ1-1 . . 14 TRBV7-2 CASSPVGGGTEAFF TGTGCCAGCAGTCCCGTGGGCGGGGGCACTGAAGCTTTCTTT
TRBJ2-3 . once 13 TRBV29-1 CSVEPAGTDTQYF TGCAGCGTCGAACCCGCGGGCACAGATACGCAGTATTTT
TRBJ1-2 . . 15 TRBV19 CASSMGAGAANGYTF TGTGCCAGTAGTATGGGTGCAGGGGCGGCGAATGGCTACACCTTC
TRBJ1-4 TRBD1 . 18 TRBV15 CATSRNWTGSATNEKLFF TGTGCCACCAGCAGAAACTGGACAGGGAGTGCAACTAATGAAAAACTGTTTTTT
TRBJ1-1 . . 16 TRBV14 CASSQGLGVMNTEAFF TGTGCCAGCAGCCAGGGCCTGGGAGTCATGAACACTGAAGCTTTCTTT
TRBJ1-5 . . 14 TRBV10-3 CAISEGREDQPQHF TGTGCCATCAGTGAGGGCAGGGAAGATCAGCCCCAGCATTTT
TRBJ1-1 . . 15 TRBV9 CASSATRVTNTEAFF TGTGCCAGCAGCGCGACCAGGGTGACGAACACTGAAGCTTTCTTT
TRBJ1-3 . . 14 TRBV7-2 CASNLGGEGNTIYF TGTGCCAGCAACCTTGGGGGGGAGGGGAACACCATATATTTT
TRBJ1-2 . . 15 TRBV6-1 CASSEYSGGSYGYTF TGTGCCAGCAGCGAATATTCCGGTGGTAGCTATGGCTACACCTTC